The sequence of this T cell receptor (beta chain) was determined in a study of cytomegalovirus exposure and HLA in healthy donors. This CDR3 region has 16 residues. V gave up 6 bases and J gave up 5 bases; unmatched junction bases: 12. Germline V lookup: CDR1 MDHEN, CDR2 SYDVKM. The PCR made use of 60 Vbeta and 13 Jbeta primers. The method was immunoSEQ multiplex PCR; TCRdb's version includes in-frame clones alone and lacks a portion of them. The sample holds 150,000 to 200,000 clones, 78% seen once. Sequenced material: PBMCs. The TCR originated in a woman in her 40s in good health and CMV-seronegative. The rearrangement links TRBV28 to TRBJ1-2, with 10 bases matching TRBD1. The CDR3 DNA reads TGTGCCAGCAGCCTACATGACAGGGGGCTTGGGTATGGCTACACCTTC. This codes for CASSLHDRGLGYGYTF.